This TCR beta chain was identified in a study of post-analysis software for immune sequencing data. Study context: The disease courses spanned relapsing-remitting, secondary progressive and progressive-relapsing forms of multiple sclerosis. Whole-study findings and limits: Versus controls, multiple sclerosis patients showed significantly lower diversity (normalized Chao1). F measure showed strong co-clustering of same-batch samples. Patients had higher frequencies than controls of about five TRBV segments, including TRBV5-6, TRBV5-1 and TRBV20-1.

Included in the TCR beta cDNA libraries were unique molecular identifiers. TCRdb re-analysed the PCR reads in MiXCR, keeping a single row per CDR3 protein. Among over 300,000 distinct CDR3 sequences listed, less than 35% were seen once. Comment on this clonotype: As yet, its antigen is unknown.

V gave up 6 bases and J gave up 6 bases; unmatched junction bases: 9. This CDR3 comprises 15 residues. From germline, CDR1 is LGHNA and CDR2 YNFKEQ. The genes are TRBV4-2 and TRBJ2-1, with 9 bases fitting TRBD2. The sequenced material came from blood. This clonotype originated in a girl between 5 and 17 years old with multiple sclerosis. The CDR3 DNA follows: TGTGCCAGCAGGTCTTCGGGGACTAGCTCCAATGAGCAGTTCTTC. Its protein is CASRSSGTSSNEQFF.